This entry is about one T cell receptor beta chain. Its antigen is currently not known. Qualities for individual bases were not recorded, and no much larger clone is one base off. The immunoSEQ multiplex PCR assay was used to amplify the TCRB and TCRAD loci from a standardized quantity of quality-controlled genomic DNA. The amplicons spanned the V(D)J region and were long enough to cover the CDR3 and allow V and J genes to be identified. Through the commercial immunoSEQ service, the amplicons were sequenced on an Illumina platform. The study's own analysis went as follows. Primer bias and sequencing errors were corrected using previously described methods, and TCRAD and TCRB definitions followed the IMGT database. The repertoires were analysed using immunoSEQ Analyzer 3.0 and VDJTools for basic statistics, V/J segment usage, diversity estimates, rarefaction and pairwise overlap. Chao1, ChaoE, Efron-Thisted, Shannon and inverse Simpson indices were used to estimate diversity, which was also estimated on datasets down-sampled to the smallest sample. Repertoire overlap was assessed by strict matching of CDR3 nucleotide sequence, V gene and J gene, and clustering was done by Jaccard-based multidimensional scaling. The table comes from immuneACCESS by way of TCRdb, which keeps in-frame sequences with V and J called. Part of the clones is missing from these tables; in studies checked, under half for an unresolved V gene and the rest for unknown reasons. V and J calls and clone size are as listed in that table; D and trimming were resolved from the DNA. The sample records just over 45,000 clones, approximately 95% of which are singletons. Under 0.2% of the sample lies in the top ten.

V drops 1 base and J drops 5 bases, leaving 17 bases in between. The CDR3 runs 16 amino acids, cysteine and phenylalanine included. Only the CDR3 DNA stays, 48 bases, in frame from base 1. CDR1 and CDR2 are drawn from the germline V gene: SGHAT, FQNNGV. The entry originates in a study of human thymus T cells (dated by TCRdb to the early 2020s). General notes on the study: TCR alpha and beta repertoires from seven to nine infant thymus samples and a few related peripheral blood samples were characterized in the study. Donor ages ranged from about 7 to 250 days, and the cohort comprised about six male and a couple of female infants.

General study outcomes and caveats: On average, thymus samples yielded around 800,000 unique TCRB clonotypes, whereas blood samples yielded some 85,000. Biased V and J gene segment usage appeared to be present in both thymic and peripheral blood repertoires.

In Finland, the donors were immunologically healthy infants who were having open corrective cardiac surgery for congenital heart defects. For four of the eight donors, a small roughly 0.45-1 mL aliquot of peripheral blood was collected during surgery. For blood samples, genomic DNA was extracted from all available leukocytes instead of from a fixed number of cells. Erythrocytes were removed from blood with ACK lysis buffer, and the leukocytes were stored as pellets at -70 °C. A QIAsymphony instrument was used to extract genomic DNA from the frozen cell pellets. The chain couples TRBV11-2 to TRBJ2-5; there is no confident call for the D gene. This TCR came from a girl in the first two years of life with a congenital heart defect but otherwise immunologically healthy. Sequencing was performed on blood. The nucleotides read TGTGCCAGCAGCTTAGCGATTTTATGGGGAAGGGAGACCCAGTACTTC. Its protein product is CASSLAILWGRETQYF.